This section outlines one T cell receptor (beta chain) sequence together with its context. The data derive from a study of shared clonotypes between healthy human individuals. TCRdb's copy holds only in-frame clones and misses some; the assay was immunoSEQ multiplex PCR. The sample has 450,000 to 650,000 clones, around 78% seen once; the top ten hold around 12%. The CDR3 length is 10 residues. Per germline, CDR1 SNHLY and CDR2 FYNNEI. Trimming took 8 bases from V and 6 from J, leaving 5 bases between them. The sequence came from a woman in her thirties or forties in good health. Some clones in this sample may be carry-over from other donors' samples. Sequencing was carried out using PBMCs. J is TRBJ2-1 and V is TRBV2; D gene unclear. The CDR3 loop reads CASDSNEQFF. CDR3 DNA sequence: TGTGCCAGCGACTCCAATGAGCAGTTCTTC.